The rows below give T cell receptor beta chains drawn from one sample of a study of T cell repertoires in ileal Crohn's disease. Here immunoSEQ multiplex PCR was the method, and the copy in TCRdb shows in-frame clones only, minus some. Of about 15,000 clones detected, approximately 80% appear once; the ten largest clones hold around 3.9%. The specimen sequenced was ileal tissue. All receptors come from an adult with Crohn's disease. Both conserved end residues are part of each CDR3. Each record gives: V gene, D gene, CDR3 length, clone size, J gene, CDR3 DNA, CDR3 protein. D genes are given only for firm matches. Clone size is shown for a subset of rows, as once, few, many or a class of expanded clone.

v_gene: TRBV28; d_gene: .; len: 13; abundance: .; j_gene: TRBJ1-1; CDR3nt: TGTGCCAGCACGGACAGTGGGAACACTGAAGCTTTCTTT; CDR3aa: CASTDSGNTEAFF
v_gene: TRBV11-1; d_gene: .; len: 15; abundance: .; j_gene: TRBJ2-1; CDR3nt: TGTGCCAGCAGCTTAAACCGCAGGGGTTTTGATGAGCAGTTCTTC; CDR3aa: CASSLNRRGFDEQFF
v_gene: TRBV28; d_gene: .; len: 13; abundance: .; j_gene: TRBJ2-7; CDR3nt: TGTGCCAGCAGTCCTCCCCGGCTACACGAGCAGTACTTC; CDR3aa: CASSPPRLHEQYF
v_gene: TRBV25-1; d_gene: .; len: 14; abundance: few; j_gene: TRBJ1-2; CDR3nt: TGTGCCAGCAGTGAATTAAGTATTGATGCAGCGATGCTCTTC; CDR3aa: CASSELSIDAAMLF
v_gene: TRBV6-1; d_gene: TRBD2; len: 17; abundance: .; j_gene: TRBJ2-2; CDR3nt: TGTGCCAGCAGTGAAGGTGGACTAGCGGGGGGAACCGGGAGTCGGGTTTTT; CDR3aa: CASSEGGLAGGTGSRVF
v_gene: TRBV5-4; d_gene: TRBD1; len: 14; abundance: .; j_gene: TRBJ2-5; CDR3nt: TGTGCCAGCAGCTTGTGGGACAGGGAAGAGACCCAGTACTTC; CDR3aa: CASSLWDREETQYF
v_gene: TRBV18; d_gene: .; len: 15; abundance: .; j_gene: TRBJ1-3; CDR3nt: TGTGCCAGCTCACCCTGGGCGGACTCTGGAAACACCATATATTTT; CDR3aa: CASSPWADSGNTIYF
v_gene: TRBV18; d_gene: .; len: 14; abundance: .; j_gene: TRBJ1-1; CDR3nt: TGTGCCAGCTCACCAGGGGGGACGGGCACTGAAGCTTTCTTT; CDR3aa: CASSPGGTGTEAFF
v_gene: TRBV29-1; d_gene: .; len: 13; abundance: .; j_gene: TRBJ2-2; CDR3nt: TGCAGCGTTGACAGGTTGCACACCGGGGAGCTGTTTTTT; CDR3aa: CSVDRLHTGELFF
v_gene: TRBV30; d_gene: .; len: 11; abundance: .; j_gene: TRBJ2-7; CDR3nt: TGTGCCTGCGACGAAGGATACGAGCAGTACTTC; CDR3aa: CACDEGYEQYF
v_gene: TRBV19; d_gene: TRBD1; len: 12; abundance: .; j_gene: TRBJ1-1; CDR3nt: TGTGCCAGTAATCCAGGGGGCAGGGGAGCTTTCTTT; CDR3aa: CASNPGGRGAFF
v_gene: TRBV19; d_gene: .; len: 10; abundance: .; j_gene: TRBJ1-2; CDR3nt: TGTGCCAGTGCGGGGTATGGCTACACCTTC; CDR3aa: CASAGYGYTF
v_gene: TRBV9; d_gene: .; len: 14; abundance: few; j_gene: TRBJ1-3; CDR3nt: TGTGCCAGCAGCGCCTTTAACGAGGGAAACACCATATATTTT; CDR3aa: CASSAFNEGNTIYF
v_gene: TRBV30; d_gene: .; len: 11; abundance: .; j_gene: TRBJ2-1; CDR3nt: TGTTCGGGAAGCTCCTACAATGAGCAGTTCTTC; CDR3aa: CSGSSYNEQFF
v_gene: TRBV30; d_gene: TRBD2; len: 15; abundance: few; j_gene: TRBJ2-3; CDR3nt: TGTGCCTGGAGTATGGGGCGGGAGGGCACAGATACGCAGTATTTT; CDR3aa: CAWSMGREGTDTQYF
v_gene: TRBV27; d_gene: TRBD2; len: 19; abundance: .; j_gene: TRBJ2-7; CDR3nt: TGTGCCAGCAGTCCTTCGGGTTCAACCGGGACTAGCGGGAGTTACGAGCAGTACTTC; CDR3aa: CASSPSGSTGTSGSYEQYF
v_gene: TRBV27; d_gene: .; len: 13; abundance: .; j_gene: TRBJ2-3; CDR3nt: TGTGCCAGCAGTTCAGGGTTTGTAGATACGCAGTATTTT; CDR3aa: CASSSGFVDTQYF
v_gene: TRBV6-1; d_gene: .; len: 13; abundance: .; j_gene: TRBJ2-3; CDR3nt: TGTGCCAGCAGAATCGACGGCGCAGATACGCAGTATTTT; CDR3aa: CASRIDGADTQYF
v_gene: TRBV18; d_gene: .; len: 16; abundance: once; j_gene: TRBJ2-3; CDR3nt: TGTGCCAGCTCACCTCGGGACACCCGGGGCACAGATACGCAGTATTTT; CDR3aa: CASSPRDTRGTDTQYF
v_gene: TRBV13; d_gene: .; len: 14; abundance: .; j_gene: TRBJ1-1; CDR3nt: TGTGCCAGCAGCACCTTAGGTGGGACGGACGAAGCTTTCTTT; CDR3aa: CASSTLGGTDEAFF
v_gene: TRBV4-1; d_gene: TRBD1; len: 13; abundance: .; j_gene: TRBJ1-2; CDR3nt: TGCGCCAGCAGCGCCGGGACAGGGGACGGCTACACCTTC; CDR3aa: CASSAGTGDGYTF
v_gene: TRBV6-1; d_gene: .; len: 13; abundance: .; j_gene: TRBJ2-7; CDR3nt: TGTGCCACTAGACAGTCCGGTCCCTACGAGCAGTACTTC; CDR3aa: CATRQSGPYEQYF
v_gene: TRBV30; d_gene: .; len: 13; abundance: few; j_gene: TRBJ1-1; CDR3nt: TGTGCCTGGAGTCCAGGGCGGAACACTGAAGCTTTCTTT; CDR3aa: CAWSPGRNTEAFF
v_gene: TRBV10-3; d_gene: .; len: 11; abundance: .; j_gene: TRBJ2-2; CDR3nt: TGTGCCATCAGTGAGTCATGGGAGCTGTTTTTT; CDR3aa: CAISESWELFF
v_gene: TRBV5-4; d_gene: .; len: 13; abundance: .; j_gene: TRBJ2-5; CDR3nt: TGTGCCAGCAGCTCGGACTCGCCCCGGACCCAGTACTTC; CDR3aa: CASSSDSPRTQYF
v_gene: TRBV7-9; d_gene: TRBD2; len: 17; abundance: medium-sized; j_gene: TRBJ2-1; CDR3nt: TGTGCCAGCAGCCGCCGGAGAGGGACTAGCGGACAATTGGAGCAGTTCTTC; CDR3aa: CASSRRRGTSGQLEQFF
v_gene: TRBV28; d_gene: TRBD1; len: 15; abundance: .; j_gene: TRBJ1-5; CDR3nt: TGTGCCAGCAGTTCTCCGGACAGGGGGAATCAGCCCCAGCATTTT; CDR3aa: CASSSPDRGNQPQHF
v_gene: TRBV7-2; d_gene: .; len: 13; abundance: few; j_gene: TRBJ1-1; CDR3nt: TGTGCCAGCAATAGGGGAGCCGAGACTGAAGCTTTCTTT; CDR3aa: CASNRGAETEAFF
v_gene: TRBV30; d_gene: .; len: 13; abundance: once; j_gene: TRBJ2-1; CDR3nt: TGTGCCTGGAGATGGCCTTCCTACAATGAGCAGTTCTTC; CDR3aa: CAWRWPSYNEQFF
v_gene: TRBV19; d_gene: .; len: 13; abundance: .; j_gene: TRBJ2-2; CDR3nt: TGTGCCATAGGGCCTAGCCGCACCGGGGAGCTGTTTTTT; CDR3aa: CAIGPSRTGELFF
v_gene: TRBV7-2; d_gene: .; len: 15; abundance: .; j_gene: TRBJ1-1; CDR3nt: TGTGCCAGCAGCCCCCTCACTGACGAGAACACTGAAGCTTTCTTT; CDR3aa: CASSPLTDENTEAFF